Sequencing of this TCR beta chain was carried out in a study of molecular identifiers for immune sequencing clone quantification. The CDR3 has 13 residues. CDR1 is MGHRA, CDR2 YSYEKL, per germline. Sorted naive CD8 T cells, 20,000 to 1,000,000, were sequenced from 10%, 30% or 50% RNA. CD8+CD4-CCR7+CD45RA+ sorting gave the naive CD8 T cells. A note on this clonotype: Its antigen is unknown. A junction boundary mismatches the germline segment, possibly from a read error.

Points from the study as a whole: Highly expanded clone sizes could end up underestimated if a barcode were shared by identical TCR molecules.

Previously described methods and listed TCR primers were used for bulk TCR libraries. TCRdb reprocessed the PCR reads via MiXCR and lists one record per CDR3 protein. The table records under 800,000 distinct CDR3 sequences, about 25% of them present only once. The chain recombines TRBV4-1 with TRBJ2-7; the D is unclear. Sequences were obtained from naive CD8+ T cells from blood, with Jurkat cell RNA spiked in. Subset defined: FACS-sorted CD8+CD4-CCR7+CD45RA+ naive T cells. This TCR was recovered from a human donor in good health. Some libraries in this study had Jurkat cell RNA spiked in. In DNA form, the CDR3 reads TGCGCCAGCAGCCAAGCTACATCCTACAAGCAGTACTTC. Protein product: CASSQATSYKQYF.